The entry below gives a single T cell receptor beta chain sequence along with its context. Its specificity is not known. This sample was taken from a study of T cell responses to AZD1222 COVID-19 vaccine. J was trimmed by 10 bases and V by 3 bases; bases with no gene match: 11. The length of the CDR3 is 14 residues. Germline V gene data show CDR1 as ENHRY and CDR2 as SYGVKD. The method was immunoSEQ multiplex PCR; TCRdb's version includes in-frame clones alone and lacks a portion of them. This table holds 75,000 to 100,000 clones, approximately 90% found once. Study conclusions and caveats: Just 6 or 7 AZD1222 recipients were seropositive at baseline. Females outnumbered males among donors, who were mostly white British; clonal diversity was possibly underestimated. No day 14 peak samples; only post-peak repertoires were characterized.

The chain joins TRBV10-3 to TRBJ1-1; TRBD1 aligns across 7 bases. This sample comprised peripheral blood, obtained on day 0 of AZD1222 vaccination. The sequence was obtained from an adult in good health. Here the CDR3 reads CAISDEGAIIGAFF. The CDR3 nucleotides are TGTGCCATCAGTGATGAGGGGGCGATAATAGGAGCTTTCTTT.